This record looks at one T cell receptor beta chain sequence and its context. The antigen remains unidentified. These data are taken from a study of cytomegalovirus exposure and HLA in healthy donors. The study, taken as a whole, reports: Among CMV-associated TCR beta chains, most appeared HLA-restricted in a later analysis. There were about 160 TCR beta chains listed as cytomegalovirus-associated.

The PCR used 60 Vbeta and 13 Jbeta primers. Some clones are missing from TCRdb's copy, which holds only in-frame ones; the method was immunoSEQ multiplex PCR. Among tens of thousands of clones listed, roughly 71% were seen once. Trimming took 2 bases from V and 5 from J; bases not matched to a gene: 1. This CDR3 contains 15 residues. Germline V CDR1 and CDR2: SEHNR, FQNEAQ (reference sequence). Material: PBMCs. The J gene is TRBJ2-1, the V gene TRBV7-9; the match to TRBD2 covers 12 bases. This TCR was sampled from a man in his sixties or seventies in good health and CMV-seronegative. In nucleotides, the CDR3 is TGTGCCAGCAGCTTACTAGCGGGAGGGCACAATGAGCAGTTCTTC. Residues: CASSLLAGGHNEQFF.